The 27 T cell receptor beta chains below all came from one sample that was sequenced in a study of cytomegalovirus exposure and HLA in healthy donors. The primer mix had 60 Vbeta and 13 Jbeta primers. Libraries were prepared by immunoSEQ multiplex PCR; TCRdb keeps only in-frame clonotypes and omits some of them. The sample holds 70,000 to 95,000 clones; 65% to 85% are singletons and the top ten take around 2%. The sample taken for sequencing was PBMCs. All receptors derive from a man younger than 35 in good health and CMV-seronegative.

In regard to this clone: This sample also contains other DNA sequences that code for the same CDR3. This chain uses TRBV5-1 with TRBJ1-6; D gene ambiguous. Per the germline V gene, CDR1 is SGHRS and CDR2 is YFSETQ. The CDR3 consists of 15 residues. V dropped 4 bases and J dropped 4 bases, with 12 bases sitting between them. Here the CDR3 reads CASSLDEAYNSPLHF. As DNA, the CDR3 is TGCGCCAGCAGCCTGGATGAGGCTTATAATTCACCCCTCCACTTT.

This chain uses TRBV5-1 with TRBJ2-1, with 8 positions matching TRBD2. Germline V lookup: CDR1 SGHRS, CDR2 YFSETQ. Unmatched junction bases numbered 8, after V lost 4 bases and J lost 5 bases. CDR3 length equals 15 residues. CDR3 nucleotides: TGCGCCAGCAGCCAGAGCGGGGGAAGTAACAATGAGCAGTTCTTC. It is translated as CASSQSGGSNNEQFF.

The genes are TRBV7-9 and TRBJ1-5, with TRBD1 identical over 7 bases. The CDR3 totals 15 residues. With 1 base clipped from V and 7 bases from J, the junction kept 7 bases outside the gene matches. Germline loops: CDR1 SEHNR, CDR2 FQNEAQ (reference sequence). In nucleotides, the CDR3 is TGTGCCAGCAGCTTAGGCAGGGGGGCTTTGCAGCCCCAGCATTTT. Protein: CASSLGRGALQPQHF.

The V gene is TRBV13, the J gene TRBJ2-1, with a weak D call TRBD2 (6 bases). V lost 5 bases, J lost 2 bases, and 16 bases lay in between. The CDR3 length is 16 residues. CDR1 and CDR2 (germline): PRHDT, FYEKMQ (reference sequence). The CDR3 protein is CASSPPGTLAYNEQFF. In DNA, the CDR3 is TGTGCCAGCAGCCCGCCCGGGACTTTGGCCTACAATGAGCAGTTCTTC.

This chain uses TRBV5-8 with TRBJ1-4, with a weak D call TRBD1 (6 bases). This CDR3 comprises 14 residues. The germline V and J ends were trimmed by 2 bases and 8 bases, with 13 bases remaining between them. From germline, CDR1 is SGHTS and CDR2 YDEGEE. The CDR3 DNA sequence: TGTGCCAGCAGCTTTGGACAGATCGGAGAAAAACTGTTTTTT. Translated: CASSFGQIGEKLFF.

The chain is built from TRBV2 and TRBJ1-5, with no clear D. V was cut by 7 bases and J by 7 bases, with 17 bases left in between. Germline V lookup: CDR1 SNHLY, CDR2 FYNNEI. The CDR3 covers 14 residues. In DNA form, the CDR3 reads TGTGCCAGCAATAGGATAAGATCGGGGCAGCCCCAGCATTTT. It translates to CASNRIRSGQPQHF.

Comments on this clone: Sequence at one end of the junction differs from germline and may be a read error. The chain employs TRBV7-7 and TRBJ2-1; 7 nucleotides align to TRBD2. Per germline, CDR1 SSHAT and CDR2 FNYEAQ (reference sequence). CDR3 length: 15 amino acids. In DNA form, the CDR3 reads TGTGCTAGCAGCTTAGACGGGGGGACCTACAATGAGCAGTTCTTC. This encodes CASSLDGGTYNEQFF.

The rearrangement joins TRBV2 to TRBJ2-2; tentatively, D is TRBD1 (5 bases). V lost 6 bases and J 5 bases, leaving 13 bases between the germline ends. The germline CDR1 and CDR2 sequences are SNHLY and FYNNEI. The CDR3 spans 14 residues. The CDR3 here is CASRRSGITGELFF. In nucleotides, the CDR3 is TGTGCCAGCAGGCGGTCAGGGATTACCGGGGAGCTGTTTTTT.

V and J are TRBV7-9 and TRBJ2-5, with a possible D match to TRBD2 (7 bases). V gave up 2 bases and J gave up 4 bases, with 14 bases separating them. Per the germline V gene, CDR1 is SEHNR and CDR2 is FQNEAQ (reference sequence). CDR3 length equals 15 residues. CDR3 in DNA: TGTGCCAGCAGCTTAAACGGGGGGCCTCCAGAGACCCAGTACTTC. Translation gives CASSLNGGPPETQYF.

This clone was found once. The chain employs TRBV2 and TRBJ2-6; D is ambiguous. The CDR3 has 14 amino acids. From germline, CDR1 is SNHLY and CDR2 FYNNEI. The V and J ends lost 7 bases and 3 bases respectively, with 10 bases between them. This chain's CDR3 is CASTGFGGANVLTF. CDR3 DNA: TGTGCCAGCACCGGGTTCGGTGGGGCCAACGTCCTGACTTTC.

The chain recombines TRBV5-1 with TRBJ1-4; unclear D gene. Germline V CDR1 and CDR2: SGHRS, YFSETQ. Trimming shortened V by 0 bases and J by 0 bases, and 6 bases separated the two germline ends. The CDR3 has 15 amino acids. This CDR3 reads CASSLGTSTNEKLFF. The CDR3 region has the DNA TGCGCCAGCAGCTTGGGAACTTCAACTAATGAAAAACTGTTTTTT.

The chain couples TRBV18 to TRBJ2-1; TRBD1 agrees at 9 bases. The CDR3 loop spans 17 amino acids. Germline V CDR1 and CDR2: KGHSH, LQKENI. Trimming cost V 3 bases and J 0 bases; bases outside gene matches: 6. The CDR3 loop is CASSPWLGQGSYNEQFF. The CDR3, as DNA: TGTGCCAGCTCACCGTGGTTGGGACAGGGCTCCTACAATGAGCAGTTCTTC.

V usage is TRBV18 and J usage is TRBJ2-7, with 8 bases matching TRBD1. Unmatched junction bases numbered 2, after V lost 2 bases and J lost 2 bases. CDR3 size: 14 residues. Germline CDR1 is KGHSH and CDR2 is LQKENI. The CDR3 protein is CASSPGTGAYEQYF. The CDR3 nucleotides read TGTGCCAGCTCACCAGGGACAGGAGCCTACGAGCAGTACTTC.

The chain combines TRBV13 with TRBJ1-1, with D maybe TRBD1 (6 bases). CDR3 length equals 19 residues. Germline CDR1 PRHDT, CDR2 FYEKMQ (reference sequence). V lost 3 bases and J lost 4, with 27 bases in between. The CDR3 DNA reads TGTGCCAGCAGCTTGGCCCGTGGGGGCGCGTCCCTTCTAATCACTGAAGCTTTCTTT. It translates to CASSLARGGASLLITEAFF.

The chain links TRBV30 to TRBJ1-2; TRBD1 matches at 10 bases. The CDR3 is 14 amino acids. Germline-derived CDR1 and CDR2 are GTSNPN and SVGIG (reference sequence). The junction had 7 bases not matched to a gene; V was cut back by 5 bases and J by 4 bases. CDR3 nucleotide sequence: TGTGCCTGGGAGGGGACAGGGGCTTTCTATGGCTACACCTTC. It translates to CAWEGTGAFYGYTF.

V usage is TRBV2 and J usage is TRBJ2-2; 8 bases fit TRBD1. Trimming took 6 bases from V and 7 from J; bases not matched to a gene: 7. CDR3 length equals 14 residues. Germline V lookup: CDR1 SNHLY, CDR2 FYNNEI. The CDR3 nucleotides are TGTGCCAGCAGGCCGGACAGGGCGGGCGGGGAGCTGTTTTTT. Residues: CASRPDRAGGELFF. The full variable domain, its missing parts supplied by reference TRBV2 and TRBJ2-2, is EPEVTQTPSHQVTQMGQEVILRCVPISNHLYFYWYRQILGQKVEFLVSFYNNEISEKSEIFDDQFSVERPDGSNFTLKIRSTKLEDSAMYFCASRPDRAGGELFFGEGSRLTVL.

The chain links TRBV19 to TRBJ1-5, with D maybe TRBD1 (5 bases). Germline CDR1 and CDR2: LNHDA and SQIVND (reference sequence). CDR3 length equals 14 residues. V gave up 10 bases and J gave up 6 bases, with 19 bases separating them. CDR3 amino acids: CATALGATTQPQHF. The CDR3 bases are TGTGCCACCGCCCTTGGGGCCACCACTCAGCCCCAGCATTTT.

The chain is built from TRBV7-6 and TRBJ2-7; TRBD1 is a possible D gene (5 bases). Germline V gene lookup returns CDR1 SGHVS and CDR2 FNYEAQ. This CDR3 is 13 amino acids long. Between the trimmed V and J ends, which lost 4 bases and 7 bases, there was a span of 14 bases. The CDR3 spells CASSSTWQGEQYF. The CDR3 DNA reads TGTGCCAGCAGCTCGACCTGGCAGGGAGAGCAGTACTTC.

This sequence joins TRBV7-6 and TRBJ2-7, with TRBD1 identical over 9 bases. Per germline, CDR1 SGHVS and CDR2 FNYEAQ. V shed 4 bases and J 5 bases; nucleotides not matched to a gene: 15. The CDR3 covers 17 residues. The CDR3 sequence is CASSSTPYRTGDHEQYF. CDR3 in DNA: TGTGCCAGCAGCTCAACACCCTACCGGACAGGGGACCACGAGCAGTACTTC. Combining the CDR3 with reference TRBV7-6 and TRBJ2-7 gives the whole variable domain GAGVSQSPRYKVTKRGQDVALRCDPISGHVSLYWYRQALGQGPEFLTYFNYEAQQDKSGLPNDRFSAERPEGSISTLTIQRTEQRDSAMYRCASSSTPYRTGDHEQYFGPGTRLTVT.

The CDR3 DNA reads as TGTGCCAGCAGACGACAGCCACCGAGGACTGAAGCTTTCTTT. It yields the protein CASRRQPPRTEAFF. The gene calls are TRBV5-4 and TRBJ1-1, with D perhaps matching TRBD1 (5 bases). This CDR3 region has 14 residues. Germline values: CDR1 SGHNT, CDR2 YYREEE (reference sequence). Trimming cost V 5 bases and J 5 bases, with 16 bases left between them.

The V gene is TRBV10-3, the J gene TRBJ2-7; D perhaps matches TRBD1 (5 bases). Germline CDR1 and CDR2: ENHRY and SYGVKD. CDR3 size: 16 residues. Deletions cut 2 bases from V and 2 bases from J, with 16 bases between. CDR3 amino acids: CAISEPGRGIAYEQYF. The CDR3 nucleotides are TGTGCCATCAGTGAGCCCGGAAGGGGAATCGCCTACGAGCAGTACTTC.

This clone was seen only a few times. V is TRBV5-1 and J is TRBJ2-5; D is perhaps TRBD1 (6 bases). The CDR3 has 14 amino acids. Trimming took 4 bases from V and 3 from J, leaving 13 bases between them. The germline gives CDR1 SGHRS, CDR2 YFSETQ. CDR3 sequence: CASSRDTTEETQYF. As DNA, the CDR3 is TGCGCCAGCAGCCGGGACACAACAGAAGAGACCCAGTACTTC.

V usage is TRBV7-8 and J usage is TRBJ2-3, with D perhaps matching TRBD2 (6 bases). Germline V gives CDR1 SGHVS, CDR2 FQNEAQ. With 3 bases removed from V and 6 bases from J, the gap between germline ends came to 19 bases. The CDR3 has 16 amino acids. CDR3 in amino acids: CASSLTGTLGADTQYF. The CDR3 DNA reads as TGTGCCAGCAGCTTGACCGGGACTTTGGGTGCCGATACGCAGTATTTT. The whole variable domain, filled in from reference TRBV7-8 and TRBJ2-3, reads GAGVSQSPRYKVAKRGQDVALRCDPISGHVSLFWYQQALGQGPEFLTYFQNEAQLDKSGLPSDRFFAERPEGSVSTLKIQRTQQEDSAVYLCASSLTGTLGADTQYFGPGTRLTVL.

The CDR3 nucleotides read TGCGCCAGCAGTGAGTCTGACAGGGTGGTTACCGGGGAGCTGTTTTTT. Protein sequence: CASSESDRVVTGELFF. The rearrangement links TRBV10-1 to TRBJ2-2; 7 bases match TRBD1. CDR1 and CDR2 from the germline V gene are WNHNN and SYGVQD (reference sequence). V was clipped by 0 bases and J by 5 bases; unmatched bases: 6. CDR3 size: 16 residues.

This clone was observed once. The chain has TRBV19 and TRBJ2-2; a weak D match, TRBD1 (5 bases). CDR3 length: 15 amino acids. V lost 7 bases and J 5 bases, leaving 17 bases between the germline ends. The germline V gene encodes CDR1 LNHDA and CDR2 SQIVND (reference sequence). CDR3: CASTPQGLKTGELFF. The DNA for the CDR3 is TGTGCCAGTACTCCGCAGGGCTTGAAGACCGGGGAGCTGTTTTTT.

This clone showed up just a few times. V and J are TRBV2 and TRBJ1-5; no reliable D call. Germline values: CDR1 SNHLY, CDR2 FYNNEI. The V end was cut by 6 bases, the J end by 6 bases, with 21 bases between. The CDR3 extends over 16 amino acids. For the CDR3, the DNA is TGTGCCAGCAGGGGTGGAGGGTTTCTTAAGTCTCAGCCCCAGCATTTT. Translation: CASRGGGFLKSQPQHF.

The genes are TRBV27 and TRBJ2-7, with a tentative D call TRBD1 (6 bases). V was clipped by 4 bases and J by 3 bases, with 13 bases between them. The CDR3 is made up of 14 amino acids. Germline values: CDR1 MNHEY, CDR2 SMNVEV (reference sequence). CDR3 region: CASSSGTPVYEQYF. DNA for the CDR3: TGTGCCAGCAGTTCCGGGACACCGGTCTACGAGCAGTACTTC.